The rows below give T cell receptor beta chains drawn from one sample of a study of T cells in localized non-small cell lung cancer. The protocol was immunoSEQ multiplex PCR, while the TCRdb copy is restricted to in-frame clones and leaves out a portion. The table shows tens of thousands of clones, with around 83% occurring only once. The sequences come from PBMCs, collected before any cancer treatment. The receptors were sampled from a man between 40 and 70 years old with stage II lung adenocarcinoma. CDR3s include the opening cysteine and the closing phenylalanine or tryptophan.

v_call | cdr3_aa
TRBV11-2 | CASSLDPGESEQYF
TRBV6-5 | CASSYVGRGYEQYF
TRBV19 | CASSNINNEQFF
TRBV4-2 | CASSSGATYGYTF
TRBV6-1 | CASRSWGEVDTQYF
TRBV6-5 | CASSYFSGGDYNEQFF
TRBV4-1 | CASSQAASGVTSTDTQYF
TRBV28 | CASRHNREGAYEQYF
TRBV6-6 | CASSTTPANQPQHF
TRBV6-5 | CASSRGQYNEQFF
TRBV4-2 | CASGLGQRGTEAFF
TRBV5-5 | CASSLAPTTYEQYF
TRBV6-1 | CASSAPGLAGGETFF
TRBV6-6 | CASSRDSETQYF
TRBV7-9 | CASSLQENTEAFF
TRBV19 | CASSTTRTSEAFF
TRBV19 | CASSIKRGGTDTQYF
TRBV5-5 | CASSSRDRGQAFF
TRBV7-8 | CASSSAYEQFF
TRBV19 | CASKPGQRTQETQYF
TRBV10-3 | CASAGSTYEQYF
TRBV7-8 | CASSGFSGHYEQYF
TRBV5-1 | CASSLGTGGKDTQYF
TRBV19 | CASSADRAQETQYF
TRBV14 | CASSPGMRGADYNEQFF
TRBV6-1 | CASSHSGGAPDTQYF
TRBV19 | CASSKGQGTDTQYF
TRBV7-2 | CASSSLAARGREQYF
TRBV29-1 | CSVVGVGGTEAFF
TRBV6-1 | CASSVIRGQLITDTQYF
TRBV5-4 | CASSLASGTDNEKLFF
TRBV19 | CASSRDITNTGELFF
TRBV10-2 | CASNNRGPTNEKLFF
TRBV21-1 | CASTSGEGMNTEAFF
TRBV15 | CATSRDLGGSEKLFF
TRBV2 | CASSFDRDTQNTEAFF
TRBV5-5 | CASSLTGAETQYF
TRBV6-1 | CASRPATGFSNEQYF
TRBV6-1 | CASSDLAFSDNSPLHF
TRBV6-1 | CASEGYTF
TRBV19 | CASSGVRQPQHF
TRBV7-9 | CASSLGAGGEEKLFF
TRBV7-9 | CASSSYGGGQGVQPQHF
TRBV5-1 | CASSLGQGSYEQYF
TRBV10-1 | CASSELEVKSSYNSPLHF
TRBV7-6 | CASSPTQGSYEQYF
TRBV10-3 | CAISPGTAYEQYF
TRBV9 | CASSVGAGSYEQYF
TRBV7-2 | CASSLALGASYGYTF
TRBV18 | CASSLTRASNTEAFF
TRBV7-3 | CASSNPQGRRNEQFF
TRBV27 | CASTPLGGEREQYF
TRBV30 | CAWSTYGANVLTF
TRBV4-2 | CASSQTAGGPIETQYF
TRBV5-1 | CATNERQRDVNEQFF